The 12 T cell receptor beta chains below were found in one sample sequenced in a study of cytomegalovirus exposure and HLA in healthy donors. This PCR relied on a set of 60 Vbeta primers and 13 Jbeta primers. Profiling relied on immunoSEQ multiplex PCR, and the TCRdb table lists in-frame clones only, not all of them. The sample holds about 270,000 clones, around 65% seen once. The sequencing sample was made of PBMCs. The receptors were sampled from a female donor in good health and CMV-seronegative.

This clone was seen only once. This chain uses TRBV9 with TRBJ1-2; no reliable D call. V gave up 4 bases and J gave up 6 bases, with 13 bases separating them. CDR3 length: 13 residues. The V gene's germline CDR1 is SGDLS and CDR2 YYNGEE. The CDR3 DNA is TGTGCCAGCAGCCTAGGGAGGCCCGATGGCTACACCTTC. Translated: CASSLGRPDGYTF.

The chain joins TRBV6-5 to TRBJ2-3; 9 bases are a match to TRBD1. The trim removed 2 bases at V and 4 bases at J, leaving 4 bases unmatched. The CDR3 is made up of 15 amino acids. Germline V gene data show CDR1 as MNHEY and CDR2 as SVGAGI. The CDR3 region is CASSYLGQGADTQYF. The CDR3 DNA reads TGTGCCAGCAGTTACCTGGGACAGGGAGCAGATACGCAGTATTTT.

This chain connects TRBV7-2 to TRBJ2-1; 11 bases match TRBD2. The V segment lost 5 bases and the J segment 5 bases; nucleotides outside the gene matches: 8. CDR3 length equals 16 residues. Germline lookup yields CDR1 SGHTA and CDR2 FQGNSA. CDR3 loop: CASSPLAGGGHNEQFF. CDR3 nucleotide sequence: TGTGCCAGCAGCCCCTTAGCGGGAGGGGGTCACAATGAGCAGTTCTTC.

The J gene is TRBJ2-3, the V gene TRBV9; D is undetermined. V was trimmed by 0 bases and J by 1 base, leaving 9 bases between them. Germline V gene sequence: CDR1 SGDLS, CDR2 YYNGEE. The CDR3 contains 15 residues. The chain's CDR3 is CASSVGVGGTDTQYF. The CDR3 DNA reads as TGTGCCAGCAGCGTAGGGGTAGGAGGCACAGATACGCAGTATTTT.

This chain links TRBV28 with TRBJ1-2; 12 bases line up with TRBD1. The length of the CDR3 is 17 residues. The germline V gene encodes CDR1 MDHEN and CDR2 SYDVKM. Trimming took 3 bases from V and 8 from J; bases not matched to a gene: 13. The CDR3 nucleotides are TGTGCCAGCAGTTTCCCTCCCGGGACAGGGGGCGCGTACGGCTACACCTTC. Residues: CASSFPPGTGGAYGYTF.

This clone was counted only a few times. V and J are TRBV27 and TRBJ1-2; D may be TRBD1 (5 bases). The germline V gene encodes CDR1 MNHEY and CDR2 SMNVEV (reference sequence). This CDR3 region has 14 residues. V lost 4 bases, J lost 1 base, and 10 bases lay in between. CDR3 in DNA: TGTGCCAGCAGTTCCGGGGGAATTAACTATGGCTACACCTTC. It yields the protein CASSSGGINYGYTF.

This clone was found a few times. This chain links TRBV10-1 with TRBJ2-3; 7 bases map to TRBD1. CDR1 WNHNN and CDR2 SYGVQD come from the germline V gene (reference sequence). Germline trimming cut 8 bases from V and 6 bases from J; bases unmatched to any gene: 5. CDR3 length: 12 residues. The CDR3, as DNA: TGCGCCAGCTCGACAGGGCCGGATACGCAGTATTTT. It translates to CASSTGPDTQYF.

The V and J genes are TRBV28 and TRBJ2-7; D may be TRBD1 (6 bases). This CDR3 is built from 14 residues. From germline, CDR1 is MDHEN and CDR2 SYDVKM. The V gene lost 8 bases and the J gene lost 0 bases, with 14 bases spanning the gap. CDR3 DNA: TGTGCCAGCGGCTTGGGACACCGCTCCTACGAGCAGTACTTC. This sequence encodes CASGLGHRSYEQYF.

This clone was picked up a small number of times. The J gene is TRBJ1-4, the V gene TRBV4-2; TRBD1 matches at 9 bases. CDR1 and CDR2 from the germline V gene are LGHNA and YNFKEQ. This CDR3 has 16 residues. J lost 6 bases, V lost 2 bases, and 7 bases had no gene match. The CDR3 DNA reads as TGTGCCAGCAGCCAATACCTGACAGGGGGAGATGAAAAACTGTTTTTT. It specifies CASSQYLTGGDEKLFF.

The chain links TRBV19 to TRBJ1-3; D is unresolved. CDR1 is LNHDA and CDR2 is SQIVND in the germline V gene (reference sequence). The length of the CDR3 is 15 residues. V gave up 2 bases and J gave up 0 bases, with 8 bases separating them. CDR3 residues: CASSISVYSGNTIYF. The DNA for the CDR3 is TGTGCCAGTAGTATATCAGTGTACTCTGGAAACACCATATATTTT.

In the case of this clone: This CDR3 is also generated by other DNA sequences in the sample. This chain's CDR3 is CASSLYNEQFF. The CDR3 coding sequence is TGTGCCAGCAGCCTTTACAATGAGCAGTTCTTC. This chain links TRBV27 with TRBJ2-1; unclear D gene. The CDR3 extends over 11 amino acids. Trimming removed 6 bases at V and 4 bases at J, with 4 bases between. Germline CDR1 is MNHEY and CDR2 is SMNVEV (reference sequence).

The chain uses TRBV5-1 and TRBJ2-1; D is ambiguous. V lost 0 bases and J lost 2, with 18 bases in between. The CDR3 extends over 18 amino acids. CDR1 and CDR2 (germline): SGHRS, YFSETQ. The CDR3 loop is CASSLAKILVPTYNEQFF. CDR3 nucleotide sequence: TGCGCCAGCAGCTTGGCGAAAATCCTAGTGCCCACCTACAATGAGCAGTTCTTC.